These 21 T cell receptor beta chains were sequenced from one sample in a study of T cell changes during pregnancy in multiple sclerosis. Sequencing was performed with immunoSEQ multiplex PCR; in TCRdb, only in-frame clones are kept and a portion is missing. The sample contains approximately 120,000 clones, roughly 96% of which appear only once. The source was peripheral blood, collected after pregnancy. These receptors were collected from a female donor with multiple sclerosis, enrolled in a pregnancy study.

This chain joins TRBV28 and TRBJ1-1; D ambiguous. The ends were cut back, 4 bases at V and 7 bases at J, with 7 bases in the middle. This CDR3 comprises 11 residues. Germline CDR1 MDHEN, CDR2 SYDVKM. The CDR3 protein is CASSYTHEAFF. In nucleotides, the CDR3 is TGTGCCAGCAGTTACACGCATGAAGCTTTCTTT.

The V and J genes are TRBV29-1 and TRBJ2-1; 8 bases map to TRBD1. CDR1 and CDR2 (germline): SQVTM, ANQGSEA. Trimming at V came to 5 bases and at J to 9 bases, leaving 9 bases not matched to a gene. CDR3 size: 13 residues. For the CDR3, the DNA is TGCAGCGTTAAGGGACAGGCCCTGGGTGAGCAGTTCTTC. This sequence encodes CSVKGQALGEQFF.

This CDR3 reads CASSLEPGQYYEQYF. Written as DNA, the CDR3 is TGTGCCAGCAGCTTAGAGCCGGGACAGTACTACGAGCAGTACTTC. The chain links TRBV7-2 to TRBJ2-7; 7 positions match TRBD1. The CDR3 totals 15 residues. CDR1 and CDR2 from the germline V gene are SGHTA and FQGNSA. V lost 1 base and J lost 3; bases outside the gene matches: 6.

The sample holds a few counts of this clone. This chain connects TRBV6-1 to TRBJ1-1, with 8 bases fitting TRBD1. This CDR3 contains 13 residues. CDR1 and CDR2 (germline): MNHNS, SASEGT. Trimming at V came to 6 bases and at J to 4 bases, leaving 4 bases not matched to a gene. As DNA, the CDR3 is TGTGCCAGCAGCATAACAGGGGGCACTGAAGCTTTCTTT. Amino acids: CASSITGGTEAFF.

This rearrangement joins TRBV9 to TRBJ2-7; no firm D call. Germline CDR1 and CDR2: SGDLS and YYNGEE. Trimming removed 3 bases at V and 0 bases at J, with 13 bases between. The CDR3 consists of 15 residues. This chain's CDR3 is CASSASTHNSYEQYF. CDR3 nucleotide sequence: TGTGCCAGCAGCGCCTCGACTCATAACTCCTACGAGCAGTACTTC. Using reference TRBV9 and TRBJ2-7 for the parts outside the CDR3, the full variable domain is DSGVTQTPKHLITATGQRVTLRCSPRSGDLSVYWYQQSLDQGLQFLIQYYNGEERAKGNILERFSAQQFPDLHSELNLSSLELGDSALYFCASSASTHNSYEQYFGPGTRLTVT.

The genes are TRBV9 and TRBJ1-4; D might be TRBD1 (5 bases). Trimming took 0 bases from V and 10 from J, leaving 10 bases between them. The CDR3 runs 13 residues. CDR1 SGDLS and CDR2 YYNGEE come from the germline V gene. The CDR3 nucleotides read TGTGCCAGCAGCGTAGACTTGGGGGGAAAACTGTTTTTT. It is translated as CASSVDLGGKLFF.

The V call is TRBV18, the J call TRBJ1-4, with D perhaps TRBD1 (6 bases). V was trimmed by 0 bases and J by 2 bases, leaving 13 bases between them. The V gene's germline CDR1 is KGHSH and CDR2 LQKENI. This CDR3 is 17 amino acids long. The DNA for the CDR3 is TGTGCCAGCTCACCACCGTTGGGGGCTTTCACTAATGAAAAACTGTTTTTT. Translation: CASSPPLGAFTNEKLFF.

This chain uses TRBV9 with TRBJ2-1; the match to TRBD2 covers 7 bases. The V segment lost 2 bases and the J segment 6 bases; nucleotides outside the gene matches: 11. The CDR3 consists of 16 residues. The germline CDR1 and CDR2 sequences are SGDLS and YYNGEE. This CDR3 reads CASSVGLEVVINEQFF. DNA for the CDR3: TGTGCCAGCAGCGTCGGACTAGAGGTGGTTATCAATGAGCAGTTCTTC. The full variable domain, in which reference TRBV9 and TRBJ2-1 provide the parts outside the CDR3, is DSGVTQTPKHLITATGQRVTLRCSPRSGDLSVYWYQQSLDQGLQFLIQYYNGEERAKGNILERFSAQQFPDLHSELNLSSLELGDSALYFCASSVGLEVVINEQFFGPGTRLTVL.

The CDR3 spells CSVVGTGGVWQYF. The CDR3 region has the DNA TGCAGCGTTGTAGGGACAGGGGGAGTTTGGCAGTACTTC. The chain employs TRBV29-1 and TRBJ2-7; 11 bases line up with TRBD1. CDR1 is SQVTM and CDR2 is ANQGSEA in the germline V gene. CDR3 length: 13 amino acids. With 4 bases clipped from V and 9 bases from J, the junction kept 8 bases outside the gene matches.

V usage is TRBV25-1 and J usage is TRBJ1-3; 7 bases fit TRBD1. Germline loops: CDR1 MGHDK, CDR2 SYGVNS. V gave up 6 bases and J gave up 3 bases; unmatched junction bases: 5. CDR3 length: 14 amino acids. The CDR3 nucleotides are TGTGCCAGCAGCGACAGGGTTTTTGGAAACACCATATATTTT. Amino acid sequence: CASSDRVFGNTIYF.

The chain is built from TRBV5-6 and TRBJ2-5; D gene unclear. Trimming took 1 base from V and 5 from J, leaving 9 bases between them. The CDR3 runs 13 residues. CDR1 and CDR2 (germline): SGHDT, YYEEEE. The CDR3 loop is CASSLRSGETQYF. In DNA, the CDR3 is TGTGCCAGCAGCTTGAGGTCAGGTGAGACCCAGTACTTC.

The chain is built from TRBV11-2 and TRBJ2-2; a possible D gene is TRBD2 (5 bases). The CDR3 has 18 amino acids. Germline assignment: CDR1 SGHAT and CDR2 FQNNGV. Trimming pared 0 bases from V and 1 base from J, leaving 15 bases between. For the CDR3, the DNA is TGTGCCAGCAGCTTAGATGAAGGGCTAGCAGTGAACACCGGGGAGCTGTTTTTT. This encodes CASSLDEGLAVNTGELFF.

V and J are TRBV19 and TRBJ2-5; D is possibly TRBD2 (5 bases). Trimming took off 4 bases at V and 2 bases at J, with 14 bases between the two ends. The CDR3 loop spans 15 amino acids. Germline V gives CDR1 LNHDA, CDR2 SQIVND (reference sequence). CDR3 nucleotide sequence: TGTGCCAGTAGTACAGGAGGAATGGTTCAAGAGACCCAGTACTTC. This translates into CASSTGGMVQETQYF. The full variable domain, its missing parts supplied by reference TRBV19 and TRBJ2-5, is DGGITQSPKYLFRKEGQNVTLSCEQNLNHDAMYWYRQDPGQGLRLIYYSQIVNDFQKGDIAEGYSVSREKKESFPLTVTSAQKNPTAFYLCASSTGGMVQETQYFGPGTRLLVL.

The chain uses TRBV19 and TRBJ2-5; 11 bases are a match to TRBD2. The V gene's germline CDR1 is LNHDA and CDR2 SQIVND (reference sequence). V was clipped by 8 bases and J by 2 bases; unmatched bases: 7. CDR3 length equals 15 residues. In DNA, the CDR3 is TGTGCCAGTCACCCGACTAGCGGGGCTCAAGAGACCCAGTACTTC. Protein sequence: CASHPTSGAQETQYF.

This chain connects TRBV2 to TRBJ1-4; a weak D match, TRBD1 (6 bases). The CDR3 runs to 15 residues. V was cut by 6 bases and J by 5 bases, with 16 bases left in between. The V gene's germline CDR1 is SNHLY and CDR2 FYNNEI. CDR3 in DNA: TGTGCCAGCAGGGTGGTGGGGGCAGTGAATGAAAAACTGTTTTTT. Residues: CASRVVGAVNEKLFF.

The V call is TRBV4-3, the J call TRBJ1-4; D is ambiguous. The CDR3 runs 16 residues. Trimming took 0 bases from V and 8 from J, leaving 16 bases between them. Germline V gives CDR1 LGHNA, CDR2 YSLEER. The CDR3 sequence: CASSQDEAALAEKLFF. CDR3 DNA: TGCGCCAGCAGCCAAGATGAGGCAGCCCTGGCCGAAAAACTGTTTTTT.

The rearrangement uses TRBV28 and TRBJ2-3; 7 bases agree with TRBD2. The CDR3 contains 18 residues. In germline, CDR1 is MDHEN, CDR2 SYDVKM. Losses at the gene ends were 2 bases for V and 0 bases for J; bases not matched to a gene: 11. The CDR3 DNA follows: TGTGCCAGCAGTTTAAGCGGGGACGACATTCCGAGCACAGATACGCAGTATTTT. Translating it yields CASSLSGDDIPSTDTQYF.

V is TRBV7-9 and J is TRBJ2-1; D is perhaps TRBD2 (5 bases). Per the germline V gene, CDR1 is SEHNR and CDR2 is FQNEAQ (reference sequence). V dropped 1 base and J dropped 7 bases, with 11 bases sitting between them. The CDR3 spans 14 residues. CDR3 sequence: CASSLGGPANEQFF. DNA of the CDR3: TGTGCCAGCAGCTTAGGAGGGCCAGCGAATGAGCAGTTCTTC.

V gene TRBV27 combines with J gene TRBJ2-7, with TRBD2 identical over 14 bases. V shed 0 bases, J shed 4 bases, and the junction held 2 bases outside the gene matches. Germline V CDR1 and CDR2: MNHEY, SMNVEV (reference sequence). This CDR3 is built from 16 residues. The CDR3 coding sequence is TGTGCCAGCAGTTTATCGGGACTAGCGGGAGTGTACGAGCAGTACTTC. It encodes CASSLSGLAGVYEQYF.

The chain links TRBV9 to TRBJ2-1, with 7 positions matching TRBD2. With 1 base clipped from V and 6 bases from J, the junction kept 4 bases outside the gene matches. Germline CDR1 and CDR2: SGDLS and YYNGEE. This CDR3 has 14 amino acids. The DNA for the CDR3 is TGTGCCAGCAGCGTAAGCGGGATTCGCAATGAGCAGTTCTTC. Encoded protein: CASSVSGIRNEQFF.

The V call is TRBV19, the J call TRBJ2-4, with 9 bases identical to TRBD1. Looked up from germline, CDR1 is LNHDA and CDR2 is SQIVND (reference sequence). The length of the CDR3 is 15 residues. V lost 3 bases to trimming and J lost 4 bases; unmatched junction nucleotides: 4. The DNA of the CDR3 is TGTGCCAGTAGTATGGGGACAGGGACAAAAAACATTCAGTACTTC. Amino acid sequence: CASSMGTGTKNIQYF.